This TCR beta chain was sequenced for a study of STAT5B mutations in CD4+ large granular lymphocyte leukemia. The table came from immunoSEQ multiplex PCR; TCRdb's copy has only in-frame clones and leaves some out. The sample lists around 30,000 clones, 70% to 75% occurring once. Source material: CD4+ T cells from blood buffy coats. This clonotype was sampled from a human donor in good health.

The CDR3 here is CASSLRRGGYEQYF. The CDR3 DNA reads as TGTGCCAGCAGTTTAAGGAGGGGAGGGTACGAGCAGTACTTC. The chain uses TRBV27 and TRBJ2-7, with TRBD2 identical over 7 bases. Per the germline V gene, CDR1 is MNHEY and CDR2 is SMNVEV (reference sequence). This CDR3 is built from 14 residues. Unmatched junction bases numbered 5, after V lost 2 bases and J lost 4 bases.